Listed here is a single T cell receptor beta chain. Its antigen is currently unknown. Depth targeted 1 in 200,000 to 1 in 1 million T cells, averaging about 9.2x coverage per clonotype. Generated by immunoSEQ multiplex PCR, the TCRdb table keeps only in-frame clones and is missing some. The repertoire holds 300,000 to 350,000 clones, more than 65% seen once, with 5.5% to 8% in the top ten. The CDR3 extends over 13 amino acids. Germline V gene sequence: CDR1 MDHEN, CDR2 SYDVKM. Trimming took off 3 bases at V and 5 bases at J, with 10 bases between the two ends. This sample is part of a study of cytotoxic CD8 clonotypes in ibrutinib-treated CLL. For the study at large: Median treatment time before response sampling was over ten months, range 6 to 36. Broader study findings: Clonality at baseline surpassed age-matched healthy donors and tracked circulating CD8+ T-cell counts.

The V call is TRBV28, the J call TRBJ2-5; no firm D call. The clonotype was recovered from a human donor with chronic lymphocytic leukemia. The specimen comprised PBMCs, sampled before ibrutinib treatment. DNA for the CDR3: TGTGCCAGCAGTTTTGTGGGCCGGGAGACCCAGTACTTC. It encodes CASSFVGRETQYF.